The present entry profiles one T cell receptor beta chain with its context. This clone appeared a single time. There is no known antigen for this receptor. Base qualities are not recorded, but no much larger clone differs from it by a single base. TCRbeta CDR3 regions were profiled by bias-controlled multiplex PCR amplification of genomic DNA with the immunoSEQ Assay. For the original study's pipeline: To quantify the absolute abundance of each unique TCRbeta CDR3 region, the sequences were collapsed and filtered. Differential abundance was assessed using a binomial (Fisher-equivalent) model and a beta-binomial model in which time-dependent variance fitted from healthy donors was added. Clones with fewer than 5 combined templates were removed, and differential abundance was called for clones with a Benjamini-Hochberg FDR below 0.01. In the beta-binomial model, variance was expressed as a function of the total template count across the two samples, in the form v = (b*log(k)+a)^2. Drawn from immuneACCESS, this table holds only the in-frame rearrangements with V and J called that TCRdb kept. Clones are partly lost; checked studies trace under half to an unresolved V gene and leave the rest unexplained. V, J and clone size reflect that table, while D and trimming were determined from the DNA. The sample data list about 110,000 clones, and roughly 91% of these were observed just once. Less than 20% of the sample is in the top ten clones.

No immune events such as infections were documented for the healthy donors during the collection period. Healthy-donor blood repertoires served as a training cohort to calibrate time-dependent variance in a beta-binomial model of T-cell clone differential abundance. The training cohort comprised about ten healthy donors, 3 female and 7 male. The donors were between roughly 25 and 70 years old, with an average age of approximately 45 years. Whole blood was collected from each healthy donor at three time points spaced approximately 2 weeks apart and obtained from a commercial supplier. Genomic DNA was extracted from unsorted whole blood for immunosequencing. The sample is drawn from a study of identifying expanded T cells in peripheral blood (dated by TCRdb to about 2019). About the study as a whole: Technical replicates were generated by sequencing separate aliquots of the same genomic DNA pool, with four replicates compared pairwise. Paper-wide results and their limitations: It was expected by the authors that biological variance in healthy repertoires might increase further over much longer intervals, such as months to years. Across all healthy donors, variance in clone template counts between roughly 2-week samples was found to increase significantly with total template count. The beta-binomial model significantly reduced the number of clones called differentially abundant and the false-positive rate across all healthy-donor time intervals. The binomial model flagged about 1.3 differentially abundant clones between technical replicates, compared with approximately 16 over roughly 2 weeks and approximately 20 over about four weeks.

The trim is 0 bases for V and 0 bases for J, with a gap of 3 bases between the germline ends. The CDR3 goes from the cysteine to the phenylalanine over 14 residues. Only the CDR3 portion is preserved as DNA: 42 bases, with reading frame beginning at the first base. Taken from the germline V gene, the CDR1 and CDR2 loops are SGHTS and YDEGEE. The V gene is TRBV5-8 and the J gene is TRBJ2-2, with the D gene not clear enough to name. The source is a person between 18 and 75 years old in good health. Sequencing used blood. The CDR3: CASSLEANTGELFF. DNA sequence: TGTGCCAGCAGCTTGGAGGCGAACACCGGGGAGCTGTTTTTT.